A single sample gave rise to the 29 T cell receptor beta chains below, sequenced in a study of blood T cell repertoires in COVID-19. Using immunoSEQ multiplex PCR, the repertoire was profiled, and TCRdb retains in-frame clones only, with some absent. The table shows about 48,000 clones, with 86% occurring only once. The material sequenced was peripheral blood. These receptors all come from a woman of 80 years or more with acute or convalescent COVID-19.

The chain joins TRBV29-1 to TRBJ1-1; possible D gene TRBD1, 5 bases. V was shortened by 6 bases and J by 1 base, with 9 bases between the two germline ends. The CDR3 is 12 residues long. Germline CDR1 SQVTM, CDR2 ANQGSEA. This CDR3 is CSVNQGNTEAFF. CDR3 nucleotides: TGCAGCGTAAACCAGGGGAACACTGAAGCTTTCTTT.

The chain uses TRBV12-5 and TRBJ2-5; 9 nucleotides agree with TRBD2. With V trimmed by 0 bases and J by 0 bases, 8 bases remained unmatched. The CDR3 loop spans 18 amino acids. Germline loops: CDR1 LGHNT, CDR2 FRNRAP. DNA of the CDR3: TGTGCTAGTGGTTTGGTACCCGGACTAGCGATGTACCAAGAGACCCAGTACTTC. Protein sequence: CASGLVPGLAMYQETQYF.

In its sample, this clone was seen once. The gene calls are TRBV6-2 or TRBV6-3 and TRBJ2-1; D may be TRBD2 (6 bases). The CDR3 has 18 residues. The V and J ends lost 2 bases and 0 bases respectively, with 17 bases between them. Germline CDR1 and CDR2: MNHEY and SVGEGT. CDR3 residues: CASSYKEGSGVSYNEQFF. Here the CDR3 DNA reads TGTGCCAGCAGTTACAAGGAGGGTAGCGGAGTCTCCTACAATGAGCAGTTCTTC.

This CDR3 reads CASSLAAGQEVGYTF. The CDR3 region has the DNA TGTGCCAGCAGCTTAGCAGCTGGACAGGAAGTTGGCTACACCTTC. This chain joins TRBV7-2 and TRBJ1-2; 7 bases line up with TRBD1. Germline V gene sequence: CDR1 SGHTA, CDR2 FQGNSA. CDR3 length equals 15 residues. The V segment lost 0 bases and the J segment 7 bases; nucleotides outside the gene matches: 8.

This clone is a singleton in its sample. This sequence joins TRBV2 and TRBJ1-3; 7 bases map to TRBD1. CDR1 is SNHLY and CDR2 is FYNNEI in the germline V gene. V was clipped by 4 bases and J by 0 bases; unmatched bases: 6. The CDR3 is 16 residues long. This chain's CDR3 is CASSGDSFNSGNTIYF. CDR3 sequence (DNA): TGTGCCAGCAGTGGGGACAGCTTTAACTCTGGAAACACCATATATTTT.

This chain joins TRBV5-1 and TRBJ2-3; 8 positions agree with TRBD2. CDR3 length: 15 amino acids. With 1 base clipped from V and 6 bases from J, the junction kept 7 bases outside the gene matches. From germline, CDR1 is SGHRS and CDR2 YFSETQ. The CDR3 DNA sequence: TGCGCCAGCAGCTTGTATTCGGGAGGGGGGGATACGCAGTATTTT. It is translated as CASSLYSGGGDTQYF.

This clone was seen only a few times. This sequence joins TRBV4-2 and TRBJ2-2; 8 bases agree with TRBD2. Germline CDR1 LGHNA, CDR2 YNFKEQ. There are 17 residues in the CDR3. Losses at the gene ends were 3 bases for V and 2 bases for J; bases not matched to a gene: 8. Here the CDR3 reads CASSQETTSGNTGELFF. The CDR3 DNA reads as TGTGCCAGCAGCCAGGAGACTACTAGCGGCAACACCGGGGAGCTGTTTTTT.

The V and J genes are TRBV5-1 and TRBJ1-1; D possibly corresponds to TRBD1 (5 bases). V shed 2 bases and J shed 5 bases, with 10 bases lying between them. The CDR3 has 13 amino acids. Germline V gene sequence: CDR1 SGHRS, CDR2 YFSETQ. DNA of the CDR3: TGCGCCAGCAGCTTCGGATCAGGGACTGAAGCTTTCTTT. The encoded protein is CASSFGSGTEAFF. Variable domain in full (rest from reference TRBV5-1 and TRBJ1-1): KAGVTQTPRYLIKTRGQQVTLSCSPISGHRSVSWYQQTPGQGLQFLFEYFSETQRNKGNFPGRFSGRQFSNSRSEMNVSTLELGDSALYLCASSFGSGTEAFFGQGTRLTVV.

The chain recombines TRBV2 with TRBJ2-3; TRBD2 matches at 7 bases. CDR3 length: 16 residues. CDR1 and CDR2 from the germline V gene are SNHLY and FYNNEI. Germline trimming cut 5 bases from V and 3 bases from J; bases unmatched to any gene: 11. The CDR3 loop is CASSPGLAVRTDTQYF. The DNA of the CDR3 is TGTGCCAGCAGTCCCGGGCTAGCGGTTAGAACAGATACGCAGTATTTT.

The chain couples TRBV6-4 to TRBJ2-2; D gene unclear. From germline, CDR1 is MRHNA and CDR2 SNTAGT. V lost 4 bases and J 4 bases, leaving 7 bases between the germline ends. The CDR3 runs to 13 residues. CDR3 in amino acids: CASSGMATGELFF. CDR3 coding DNA: TGTGCCAGCAGTGGTATGGCCACCGGGGAGCTGTTTTTT.

The chain joins TRBV5-4 to TRBJ1-2; TRBD1 is a possible D gene (5 bases). The CDR3 has 15 amino acids. V gave up 2 bases and J gave up 8 bases, with 19 bases separating them. The germline V gene encodes CDR1 SGHNT and CDR2 YYREEE (reference sequence). This chain's CDR3 is CASSLWGSPARGYTF. The CDR3 nucleotides read TGTGCCAGCAGCTTATGGGGCAGTCCGGCGAGGGGCTACACCTTC.

The chain is built from TRBV7-9 and TRBJ2-1; D might be TRBD2 (7 bases). CDR1 SEHNR and CDR2 FQNEAQ come from the germline V gene (reference sequence). V was clipped by 2 bases and J by 0 bases, with 11 bases between them. This CDR3 is 16 amino acids long. CDR3 protein: CASSLTGGPSYNEQFF. The CDR3 nucleotides are TGTGCCAGCAGCTTAACGGGGGGCCCCTCCTACAATGAGCAGTTCTTC.

V gene TRBV5-4 combines with J gene TRBJ2-7; TRBD1 might be the D (7 bases). The V end was cut by 1 base, the J end by 5 bases, with 13 bases between. Germline V CDR1 and CDR2: SGHNT, YYREEE (reference sequence). The CDR3 sequence is 14 residues long. The CDR3: CASSLQGGSHEQYF. DNA for the CDR3: TGTGCCAGCAGCTTGCAGGGGGGTAGCCACGAGCAGTACTTC.

The rearrangement joins TRBV27 to TRBJ2-5; TRBD1 might be the D (6 bases). The V and J ends lost 6 bases and 4 bases respectively, with 18 bases between them. CDR1 and CDR2 from the germline V gene are MNHEY and SMNVEV (reference sequence). The CDR3 runs to 15 residues. The CDR3 spells CASRPEGVGAETQYF. CDR3 coding DNA: TGTGCCAGCAGACCCGAGGGGGTGGGGGCAGAGACCCAGTACTTC.

The rearrangement links TRBV6-5 to TRBJ2-7; 10 bases fit TRBD1. Germline CDR1 MNHEY, CDR2 SVGAGI. The CDR3 totals 16 residues. V trimming: 0 bases; J trimming: 2 bases; junction bases outside the gene matches: 4. The CDR3 coding sequence is TGTGCCAGCAGTTACTCGGGACAGGGGTTTGCCTACGAGCAGTACTTC. It yields the protein CASSYSGQGFAYEQYF.

The rearrangement links TRBV5-4 to TRBJ2-2; 7 nucleotides align to TRBD2. This CDR3 has 16 amino acids. V dropped 0 bases and J dropped 1; count of bases not matched to a gene: 3. Germline assignment: CDR1 SGHNT and CDR2 YYREEE (reference sequence). The CDR3 here is CASSLEGGRNTGELFF. Here the CDR3 DNA reads TGTGCCAGCAGCTTGGAGGGCGGGAGGAACACCGGGGAGCTGTTTTTT. The whole variable domain, filled in from reference TRBV5-4 and TRBJ2-2, reads ETGVTQSPTHLIKTRGQQVTLRCSSQSGHNTVSWYQQALGQGPQFIFQYYREEENGRGNFPPRFSGLQFPNYSSELNVNALELDDSALYLCASSLEGGRNTGELFFGEGSRLTVL.

This CDR3 is CASSLGGFQETQYF. CDR3 in DNA: TGTGCCAGCAGCCTAGGCGGTTTCCAAGAGACCCAGTACTTC. The rearrangement joins TRBV7-6 to TRBJ2-5; D gene uncertain. Germline CDR1 and CDR2: SGHVS and FNYEAQ. The germline V and J ends were trimmed by 5 bases and 1 base, with 11 bases remaining between them. The CDR3 runs to 14 residues.

Of note for this clone: One junction end does not reproduce the germline sequence, and a read error may be involved. The chain employs TRBV5-1 and TRBJ2-1, with TRBD1 matching over 8 bases. This CDR3 spans 15 amino acids. Germline CDR1 and CDR2: SGHRS and YFSETQ. The CDR3 DNA sequence: TGCGCCAGCAGATTGGGCAGGGGGCAAGTTGGTGAGCAGTTCTTC. Protein: CASRLGRGQVGEQFF.

The chain links TRBV5-1 to TRBJ1-5, with 11 positions matching TRBD1. CDR3 size: 16 residues. Germline values: CDR1 SGHRS, CDR2 YFSETQ. J gave up 6 bases and V 3 bases, and 8 bases lay outside the gene matches. The CDR3 loop reads CASSWGTGGLSQPQHF. CDR3 DNA: TGCGCCAGCAGCTGGGGGACAGGGGGTTTGTCTCAGCCCCAGCATTTT.

The chain recombines TRBV10-1 with TRBJ2-1; the D is unclear. Germline-derived CDR1 and CDR2 are WNHNN and SYGVQD (reference sequence). This CDR3 is 10 amino acids long. The V end was cut by 8 bases, the J end by 12 bases, with 11 bases between. This CDR3 reads CASGPTLQFF. CDR3 sequence (DNA): TGCGCCAGCGGTCCGACATTGCAGTTCTTC.

J is TRBJ1-2 and V is TRBV7-2; weak D call: TRBD1 (6 bases). Looked up from germline, CDR1 is SGHTA and CDR2 is FQGNSA. This CDR3 has 14 residues. The V end lost 1 base, the J end lost 3 bases, and 9 bases lay between the germline ends. CDR3 nucleotides: TGTGCCAGCAGCTTAGGCGCAGGGGACTATGGCTACACCTTC. Translated: CASSLGAGDYGYTF.

The gene calls are TRBV9 and TRBJ2-7, with D tentatively TRBD1 (6 bases). The CDR3 runs to 14 residues. Between the trimmed V and J ends, which lost 4 bases and 1 base, there was a span of 12 bases. Germline-derived CDR1 and CDR2 are SGDLS and YYNGEE. CDR3 region: CASSPYRESYEQYF. CDR3 nucleotides: TGTGCCAGCAGCCCATACAGGGAATCCTACGAGCAGTACTTC.

V and J are TRBV7-6 and TRBJ2-1; TRBD2 agrees at 9 bases. The CDR3 contains 16 residues. V trimming: 1 base; J trimming: 7 bases; junction bases outside the gene matches: 8. From germline, CDR1 is SGHVS and CDR2 FNYEAQ. In DNA form, the CDR3 reads TGTGCCAGCAGCTTAGAAGTAGCGGGGGCTCGAAATGAGCAGTTCTTC. Residues: CASSLEVAGARNEQFF.

V gene TRBV28 combines with J gene TRBJ1-1; 8 positions match TRBD1. The ends lost 5 bases at V and 11 bases at J; junction bases unmatched: 7. Germline V gene lookup returns CDR1 MDHEN and CDR2 SYDVKM. The CDR3 runs to 12 residues. The CDR3 nucleotides are TGTGCCAGCAGTCTCAGGACAGGGAAGGCTTTCTTT. Translating it yields CASSLRTGKAFF.

The J gene is TRBJ2-1, the V gene TRBV5-1, with TRBD2 matching over 7 bases. The V gene end was trimmed by 7 bases and the J gene end by 0 bases; junction bases not matched to a gene: 7. Germline V CDR1 and CDR2: SGHRS, YFSETQ. The CDR3 spans 15 residues. CDR3 bases: TGCGCCAGCTGGGGGGGGACGAACTCCTACAATGAGCAGTTCTTC. It is translated as CASWGGTNSYNEQFF.

The DNA for the CDR3 is TGTGCCAGCAGCCCCCATCACGACGGACTTCCCTTCAACTATGGCTACACCTTC. It is translated as CASSPHHDGLPFNYGYTF. This rearrangement joins TRBV3-1 (or the pseudogene TRBV3-2) to TRBJ1-2; D unclear. Trimming removed 4 bases from V and 2 bases from J, with 23 bases in between. The germline V gene has CDR1 LGHDT and CDR2 YNNKEL (reference sequence). CDR3 length equals 18 residues.

CDR3 amino acids: CASSWDRPSGNTIYF. CDR3 sequence (DNA): TGCGCCAGCAGCTGGGACAGGCCATCTGGAAACACCATATATTTT. The chain uses TRBV5-1 and TRBJ1-3; 8 nucleotides line up with TRBD1. The germline CDR1 and CDR2 sequences are SGHRS and YFSETQ. The CDR3 runs to 15 residues. V was pared by 3 bases and J by 1 base, with 3 bases of the junction left unmatched.

This clone was seen once. The V gene is TRBV18, the J gene TRBJ2-7, with D maybe TRBD1 (6 bases). CDR1 and CDR2 from the germline V gene are KGHSH and LQKENI. The length of the CDR3 is 15 residues. Trimming shortened V by 6 bases and J by 0 bases, and 15 bases separated the two germline ends. In DNA form, the CDR3 reads TGTGCCAGCTCCCCGGACAGACAGAGCTCCTACGAGCAGTACTTC. This codes for CASSPDRQSSYEQYF.

V and J are TRBV23-1 and TRBJ2-7; 7 positions match TRBD1. TRBV23-1 is flagged as an ORF with uncertain function. The CDR3 covers 14 residues. Unmatched junction bases numbered 11, after V lost 5 bases and J lost 7 bases. The CDR3 spells CASSKPGQPGEQYF. For the CDR3, the DNA is TGCGCCAGCAGTAAACCGGGACAGCCGGGAGAGCAGTACTTC.